This entry lists 24 T cell receptor beta chains sequenced from one sample in a study of CXCR3-negative and CXCR3-positive naive CD8 T cells. Study results and limitations: Higher TRB CDR3 hydrophobicity marked CXCR3-positive naive cells relative to CXCR3-negative naive cells.

No antigen is known for these receptors. cDNA libraries for TRB were generated by 5' RACE incorporating UMI labels. TCRdb reanalyzed the 5' RACE reads, giving one entry per CDR3 protein sequence and no DNA. This sample's table has approximately 100,000 distinct CDR3 sequences. The sequenced sample was naive CXCR3+ CD8+ T cells from blood. Documented subset: CD45RO-CCR7+CD27+CD95- naive CD8+ T cells expressing CXCR3 (TNR3+). These receptors came from a human donor in good health. Some clones in this sample may be carry-over from other donors' samples.

CDR3 sequence: CSARGDRGQETQYF. The gene calls are TRBV20-1 and TRBJ2-5; TCRdb outputs TRBD1, but without DNA this stays unchecked. CDR1 and CDR2 from the germline V gene are DFQATT and SNEGSKA (reference sequence). The CDR3 is 14 amino acids.

The chain has TRBV29-1 and TRBJ2-7; TCRdb names TRBD2, which stays unverified in the absence of DNA. There are 14 residues in the CDR3. Germline CDR1 is SQVTM and CDR2 is ANQGSEA. The CDR3 protein is CSVVGLAGDNEQYF.

The V call is TRBV6-4, the J call TRBJ2-6; TCRdb reports TRBD1, a call that lacks DNA to check it against. This CDR3 is built from 18 residues. Germline V gene lookup returns CDR1 MRHNA and CDR2 SNTAGT. The CDR3 loop reads CASSDSAGSRSGANVLTF.

The chain recombines TRBV4-1 with TRBJ2-7. Germline values: CDR1 MGHRA, CDR2 YSYEKL. The CDR3 length is 14 residues. The CDR3 protein is CASSQAPGSYEQYF.

This chain connects TRBV7-9 to TRBJ2-1; TCRdb indicates TRBD1, and absent DNA this call remains unverified. The germline V gene encodes CDR1 SEHNR and CDR2 FQNEAQ (reference sequence). This CDR3 contains 13 residues. This CDR3 is CASSVPPSDEQFF.

This sequence joins TRBV5-1 and TRBJ2-7; absent DNA, TCRdb's TRBD1 call cannot be checked. The germline gives CDR1 SGHRS, CDR2 YFSETQ. The length of the CDR3 is 15 residues. This chain's CDR3 is CASSLGQGGWYEQYF.

The chain is built from TRBV12-3 or TRBV12-4 and TRBJ2-1. CDR3 length: 14 residues. The CDR3 loop reads CASSFVESWGEQFF.

The chain couples TRBV28 to TRBJ2-5; TCRdb proposes TRBD2, but this gene call is untestable without DNA. The germline V gene encodes CDR1 MDHEN and CDR2 SYDVKM. The CDR3 has 17 amino acids. The chain's CDR3 is CASSFEEQRGSQETQYF.

V gene TRBV12-3 or TRBV12-4 combines with J gene TRBJ2-5; the TCRdb call, TRBD2, lacks DNA for checking. The CDR3 has 13 amino acids. The CDR3 loop is CASSSRLYETQYF.

The chain couples TRBV20-1 to TRBJ2-1; TCRdb's D call, TRBD1, is unchecked because there is no DNA. This CDR3 has 12 residues. The germline CDR1 and CDR2 sequences are DFQATT and SNEGSKA (reference sequence). The CDR3 here is CSARGGTGLLFF.

V usage is TRBV9 and J usage is TRBJ2-1; TCRdb's D call of TRBD2 is untestable without DNA. Germline-derived CDR1 and CDR2 are SGDLS and YYNGEE. This CDR3 comprises 19 residues. The chain's CDR3 is CASSVAGGRPSGSYNEQFF.

V gene TRBV14 combines with J gene TRBJ2-1; as DNA is missing, the TRBD2 call by TCRdb cannot be tested. The germline V gene encodes CDR1 SGHDN and CDR2 FVKESK. This CDR3 has 16 residues. The CDR3 region is CASSHVTSGRYNEQFF. The full variable domain, in which reference TRBV14 and TRBJ2-1 provide the parts outside the CDR3, is EAGVTQFPSHSVIEKGQTVTLRCDPISGHDNLYWYRRVMGKEIKFLLHFVKESKQDESGMPNNRFLAERTGGTYSTLKVQPAELEDSGVYFCASSHVTSGRYNEQFFGPGTRLTVL.

The chain carries TRBV28 and TRBJ2-5; TCRdb outputs TRBD1, but without DNA this stays unchecked. Germline V lookup: CDR1 MDHEN, CDR2 SYDVKM. This CDR3 contains 14 residues. CDR3 protein: CASSTRDREETQYF.

This chain uses TRBV3-1 with TRBJ2-6; TCRdb's assignment of TRBD1 cannot be checked, as there is no DNA. Germline CDR1 and CDR2: LGHDT and YNNKEL (reference sequence). This CDR3 region has 19 residues. The CDR3 loop is CASSQERTGEFSGANVLTF. The full variable domain, its missing parts supplied by reference TRBV3-1 and TRBJ2-6, is DTAVSQTPKYLVTQMGNDKSIKCEQNLGHDTMYWYKQDSKKFLKIMFSYNNKELIINETVPNRFSPKSPDKAHLNLHINSLELGDSAVYFCASSQERTGEFSGANVLTFGAGSRLTVL.

This sequence joins TRBV29-1 and TRBJ2-3; TCRdb lists TRBD2, though no DNA is available to test this call. The CDR3 has 14 residues. Germline V gene data show CDR1 as SQVTM and CDR2 as ANQGSEA. The chain's CDR3 is CSVGTSGYTDTQYF.

V and J are TRBV3-1 and TRBJ2-5. The germline gives CDR1 LGHDT, CDR2 YNNKEL (reference sequence). This CDR3 has 12 amino acids. This CDR3 is CASSQREETQYF.

The V and J genes are TRBV4-2 and TRBJ2-7. This CDR3 has 13 amino acids. The V gene's germline CDR1 is LGHNA and CDR2 YNFKEQ. This chain's CDR3 is CASSQDVEYEQYF.

This CDR3 is CASSPSTAYNEQFF. The chain combines TRBV4-1 with TRBJ2-1; TCRdb reports TRBD1, a call that lacks DNA to check it against. Germline values: CDR1 MGHRA, CDR2 YSYEKL. CDR3 size: 14 residues.

CDR3 amino acids: CSVEGQGNGYEQYF. The rearrangement links TRBV29-1 to TRBJ2-7; TCRdb names TRBD1, which stays unverified in the absence of DNA. The CDR3 length is 14 residues. Germline CDR1 is SQVTM and CDR2 is ANQGSEA.

This chain joins TRBV6-2 or TRBV6-3 and TRBJ2-2; checking the TCRdb D call of TRBD2 is not possible without DNA. The CDR3 extends over 16 amino acids. Per the germline V gene, CDR1 is MNHEY and CDR2 is SVGEGT. The CDR3 loop reads CASSPFGSGGTGELFF.

The rearrangement uses TRBV10-3 and TRBJ2-7; as DNA is missing, the TRBD2 call by TCRdb cannot be tested. CDR1 and CDR2 (germline): ENHRY, SYGVKD. The CDR3 is 12 amino acids. The CDR3: CAISDPPNEQYF.

The chain links TRBV21-1 to TRBJ1-5. TRBV21-1 is reported as a pseudogene. This CDR3 comprises 17 residues. CDR3: CASSKVERASLHQPQHF.

This sequence joins TRBV28 and TRBJ2-3; TCRdb's D call, TRBD2, is unchecked because there is no DNA. The CDR3 has 15 residues. Per germline, CDR1 MDHEN and CDR2 SYDVKM. The CDR3 here is CASSLGDLWADTQYF.

This chain links TRBV7-9 with TRBJ2-7; TCRdb selects TRBD1, and the lack of DNA leaves this call unchecked. CDR1 is SEHNR, CDR2 FQNEAQ, per germline (reference sequence). There are 15 residues in the CDR3. Here the CDR3 reads CASSLDPGGSYEQYF.